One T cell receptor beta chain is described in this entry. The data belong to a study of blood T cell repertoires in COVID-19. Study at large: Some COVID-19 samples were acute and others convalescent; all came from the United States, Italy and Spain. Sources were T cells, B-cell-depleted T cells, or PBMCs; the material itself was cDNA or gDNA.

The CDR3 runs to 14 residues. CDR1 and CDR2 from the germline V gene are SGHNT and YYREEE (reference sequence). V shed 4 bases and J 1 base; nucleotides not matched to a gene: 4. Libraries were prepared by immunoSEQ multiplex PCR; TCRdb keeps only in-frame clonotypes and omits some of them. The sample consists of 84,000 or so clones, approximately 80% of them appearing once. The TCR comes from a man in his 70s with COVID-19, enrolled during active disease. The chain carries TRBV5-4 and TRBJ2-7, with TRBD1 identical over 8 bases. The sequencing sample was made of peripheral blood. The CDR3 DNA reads TGTGCCAGCAGCCCGGACAGGGCTTCCTACGAGCAGTACTTC. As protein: CASSPDRASYEQYF.